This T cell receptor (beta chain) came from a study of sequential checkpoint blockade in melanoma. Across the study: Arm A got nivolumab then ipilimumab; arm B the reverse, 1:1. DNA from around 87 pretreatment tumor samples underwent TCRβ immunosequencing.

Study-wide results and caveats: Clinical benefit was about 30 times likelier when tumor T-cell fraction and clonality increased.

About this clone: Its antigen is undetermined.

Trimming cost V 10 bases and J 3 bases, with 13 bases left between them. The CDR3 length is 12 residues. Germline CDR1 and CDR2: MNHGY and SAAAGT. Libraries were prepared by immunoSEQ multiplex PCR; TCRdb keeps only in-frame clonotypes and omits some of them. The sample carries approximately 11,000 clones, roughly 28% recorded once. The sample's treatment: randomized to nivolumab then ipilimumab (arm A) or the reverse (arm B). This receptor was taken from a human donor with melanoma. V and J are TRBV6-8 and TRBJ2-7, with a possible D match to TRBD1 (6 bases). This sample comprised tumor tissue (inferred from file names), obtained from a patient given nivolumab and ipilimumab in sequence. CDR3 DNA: TGTGCCACCCACGGACAGTTCTACGAGCAGTACTTC. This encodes CATHGQFYEQYF.